This is a list of T cell receptor beta chains from one sample in a study of T cell responses to AZD1222 COVID-19 vaccine. Profiling relied on immunoSEQ multiplex PCR, and the TCRdb table lists in-frame clones only, not all of them. The sample consists of roughly 120,000 clones, 92% of them appearing once. The sample here was peripheral blood, taken 28 days after the second AZD1222 dose. Receptors originate from an adult who received the AZD1222 COVID-19 vaccine. Both conserved end residues are part of each CDR3. Each record gives: D gene, clone size, V gene, J gene, CDR3 protein, CDR3 DNA. The D gene is left open where the match is weak. The listing skips clone size in some rows; elsewhere it reads once, few, many or a size class.

TRBD2	-	TRBV5-8	TRBJ2-1	CASSYGLAGGKQFF	TGTGCCAGCAGCTACGGACTAGCGGGAGGGAAGCAGTTCTTC
-	-	TRBV24-1	TRBJ2-1	CATSGGVVTGKYNEQFF	TGTGCCACCAGTGGGGGGGTGGTAACAGGGAAATACAATGAGCAGTTCTTC
TRBD2	-	TRBV29-1	TRBJ2-3	CSVEDDTSGPTDTQYF	TGCAGCGTTGAAGATGATACTAGCGGTCCTACAGATACGCAGTATTTT
-	once	TRBV7-2	TRBJ1-2	CASSPFDPNYGYTF	TGTGCCAGCAGCCCCTTTGACCCAAACTATGGCTACACCTTC
-	-	TRBV6-6	TRBJ1-1	CASSYSGQMNTEAFF	TGTGCCAGCAGTTACTCTGGACAGATGAACACTGAAGCTTTCTTT
TRBD2	-	TRBV13	TRBJ2-1	CASNLRTRGAYNEQFF	TGTGCCAGCAACCTTAGGACTAGAGGGGCCTACAATGAGCAGTTCTTC
TRBD1	-	TRBV6-2/TRBV6-3	TRBJ1-2	CASSQHGTGPQYTF	TGTGCCAGCAGTCAACACGGGACAGGGCCGCAATACACCTTC
-	-	TRBV18	TRBJ2-1	CASSPQEGSTRNEQFF	TGTGCCAGCTCACCACAGGAGGGAAGTACGCGCAATGAGCAGTTCTTC
-	-	TRBV6-5	TRBJ2-7	CASRGLSYEQYF	TGTGCCAGCAGGGGCCTCTCCTACGAGCAGTACTTC
TRBD1	few	TRBV5-6	TRBJ1-2	CASSGTEYGYTF	TGTGCCAGCAGCGGGACAGAATATGGCTACACCTTC
-	-	TRBV28	TRBJ1-6	CASSFRSPLHF	TGTGCCAGCAGTTTCCGATCACCCCTCCACTTT